These T cell receptor beta chains were read from a single sample in a study of cytomegalovirus exposure and HLA in healthy donors. The table came from immunoSEQ multiplex PCR; TCRdb's copy has only in-frame clones and leaves some out. This sample has under 200,000 clones, with around 80% found just once. The sequenced sample was PBMCs. Receptors originate from a middle-aged woman in good health and CMV-seronegative. Both conserved end residues are part of each CDR3. D genes are given only for firm matches. Clone size is given for some rows only: seen once, a few or many times, or a class if the clone is expanded.

>TRBJ2-7|TRBV5-6|.|.
TGTGCCAGCAGCTTCGGGAGCGGACATAAACAGATCTACGAGCAGTACTTC
CASSFGSGHKQIYEQYF
>TRBJ2-3|TRBV27|.|.
TGTGCCAGCAGTCCGCAGGGTTTCACAGATACGCAGTATTTT
CASSPQGFTDTQYF
>TRBJ2-1|TRBV20-1|.|.
TGCAGTGCTAGCCCCGGGAGTCAGCAGTTCTTC
CSASPGSQQFF
>TRBJ1-2|TRBV9|TRBD1|once
TGTGCCAGCAGCACACGGACAGGGGGCGCGTATGGCTACACCTTC
CASSTRTGGAYGYTF
>TRBJ2-7|TRBV4-1|TRBD1|.
TGCGCCAGCAGCCAACCGACAGGGTACGAGCAGTACTTC
CASSQPTGYEQYF
>TRBJ2-3|TRBV7-6|TRBD1|.
TGTGCCAGCAGCCAACTTAGGACAGGGACAGATACGCAGTATTTT
CASSQLRTGTDTQYF
>TRBJ1-5|TRBV27|.|.
TGTGCCAGCAGTCCCCACCTGGGAAGAGGGCAGCCCCAGCATTTT
CASSPHLGRGQPQHF
>TRBJ2-5|TRBV11-2|.|.
TGTGCCAGCAGCTTAGATTACGGGACCCAGTACTTC
CASSLDYGTQYF
>TRBJ2-7|TRBV6-5|.|once
TGTGCCAGCAGTTACACTGCCTCCTACGAGCAGTACTTC
CASSYTASYEQYF
>TRBJ2-7|TRBV5-1|TRBD1|once
TGCGCCAGCAGCCGGGACAGCGTTTCCTACGAGCAGTACTTC
CASSRDSVSYEQYF
>TRBJ2-5|TRBV27|.|.
TGTGCCAGCATTCGAGGGGGAGAACAGTACTTC
CASIRGGEQYF
>TRBJ2-1|TRBV5-1|.|.
TGCGCCAGCAGCTTGTCATACCCGGGACTCCTCCTTTACAATGAGCAGTTCTTC
CASSLSYPGLLLYNEQFF
>TRBJ2-5|TRBV5-1|TRBD1|.
TGCGCCAGCAGCTTACAGGGGGCTCAAGAGACCCAGTACTTC
CASSLQGAQETQYF
>TRBJ1-2|TRBV30|.|.
TGTGCCTGGAGTATGAAGGGACACCTCTTAGCTAACTATGGCTACACCTTC
CAWSMKGHLLANYGYTF
>TRBJ1-1|TRBV7-2|TRBD1|.
TGTGCCAGCAGCTTAGTAGGACAGGGGGCGGGGGCAGCTTTCTTT
CASSLVGQGAGAAFF
>TRBJ2-5|TRBV15|TRBD1|.
TGTGCCACCAGTCCGCGCGCCCCGGGGACAGGGGGAGAGCAGTACTTC
CATSPRAPGTGGEQYF
>TRBJ1-5|TRBV19|.|few
TGTGCCAGTAGTAACAAGCAGGGGTTCAATCAGCCCCAGCATTTT
CASSNKQGFNQPQHF
>TRBJ2-5|TRBV6-1|TRBD2|.
TGTGCCAGCAGCCCGGGGCTAGCGGTCGAGACCCAGTACTTC
CASSPGLAVETQYF
>TRBJ2-5|TRBV5-1|.|.
TGCGCCAGCAGCCGGACAGTCCAAGAGACCCAGTACTTC
CASSRTVQETQYF
>TRBJ1-1|TRBV6-6|.|.
TGTGCCAGCAGTTACTCAAGGGGTGGAACTGAAGCTTTCTTT
CASSYSRGGTEAFF
>TRBJ1-1|TRBV6-1|TRBD1|once
TGTGCCAGCAGGGGAACCCGGGACAGGGGCACTGAAGCTTTCTTT
CASRGTRDRGTEAFF
>TRBJ2-2|TRBV19|.|.
TGTGCCAGTAGTATGCCACAGGGAAGGGTCCACACCGGGGAGCTGTTTTTT
CASSMPQGRVHTGELFF
>TRBJ1-4|TRBV30|TRBD1|few
TGTGCCTGGGCCCCCGGGACAGGGGTGGAAAAACTGTTTTTT
CAWAPGTGVEKLFF
>TRBJ2-3|TRBV30|.|few
TGTGCCTGGAGTGTACTAGCAGCAGATACGCAGTATTTT
CAWSVLAADTQYF
>TRBJ1-1|TRBV5-6|TRBD1|.
TGTGCCAGCAGCTTGGAGACAGGGTGTAGAGCTTTCTTT
CASSLETGCRAFF
>TRBJ1-3|TRBV6-1|.|.
TGTGCCAGCAGTGAATGGGGGCGCAACACCATATATTTT
CASSEWGRNTIYF
>TRBJ2-3|TRBV9|.|.
TGTGCCAGCAGCGTAGATGGCAGCACAGATACGCAGTATTTT
CASSVDGSTDTQYF
>TRBJ1-6|TRBV2|.|few
TGTGCCAGCAGTGAAGCAGAGGGGGTAGGGTCACCCCTCCACTTT
CASSEAEGVGSPLHF
>TRBJ2-3|TRBV6-4|TRBD2|.
TGTGCCAGCAGTGACGATAGCGGGGCCACGGCTACGCAGTATTTT
CASSDDSGATATQYF
>TRBJ2-7|TRBV19|TRBD2|.
TGTGCCAGTAGGGCTAGCGGGGTTTCGGACGAGCAGTACTTC
CASRASGVSDEQYF
>TRBJ2-7|TRBV30|TRBD1|.
TGTGCCTGGAGTGCAAACTTCGGAACAGGGGTTTCTTTCTACGAGCAGTACTTC
CAWSANFGTGVSFYEQYF
>TRBJ2-3|TRBV5-6|TRBD2|few
TGTGCCAGCAGCTTGCTGGTAGGGCTAGCGGGGACAGATACGCAGTATTTT
CASSLLVGLAGTDTQYF
>TRBJ2-1|TRBV27|TRBD1|once
TGTGCCAGCAGTGCCCGGGACAGGGGTTTTACTGAGCAGTTCTTC
CASSARDRGFTEQFF
>TRBJ1-5|TRBV27|TRBD1|.
TGTGCCAGCAGTTTAAACAGGGGGGGTCAGCCCCAGCATTTT
CASSLNRGGQPQHF
>TRBJ1-2|TRBV25-1|TRBD1|.
TGTGCCAGCAGTGATTTGAAACAGGGACAGGACGGCTACCCCTTC
CASSDLKQGQDGYPF
>TRBJ2-7|TRBV5-1|TRBD1|.
TGCGCCAGCAGCTCTATGACAGGGGAGAACGAGCAGTACTTC
CASSSMTGENEQYF
>TRBJ2-3|TRBV7-6|TRBD1|.
TGTGCCAGCAGCAAAAGGGCAGGGGGCGGCACAGATACGCAGTATTTT
CASSKRAGGGTDTQYF
>TRBJ1-1|TRBV4-2|.|.
TGTGCCAGCAGCCCCCAGGGAGGGGCTGAAGCTTTCTTT
CASSPQGGAEAFF
>TRBJ2-5|TRBV25-1|.|few
TGTGCCAGCAGTGAATATATGGCAGGGCGAGAGACCCAGTACTTC
CASSEYMAGRETQYF
>TRBJ2-7|TRBV7-9|TRBD1|.
TGTGCCAGCAGCTTAACCCCGGGGACAGGGGGCCACAGCTCCTACGAGCAGTACTTC
CASSLTPGTGGHSSYEQYF
>TRBJ1-3|TRBV7-9|.|.
TGTGCCAGCAGCTCTGCCCCATCGGAGGGCACCATATATTTT
CASSSAPSEGTIYF
>TRBJ1-3|TRBV18|.|.
TGTGCCAGCTCACCCGAGCCCCTCTCTGGAAACACCATATATTTT
CASSPEPLSGNTIYF
>TRBJ1-4|TRBV5-1|.|.
TGCGCCAGCAGCTTGAGGCAGGGGTCTTACGAAAAACTGTTTTTT
CASSLRQGSYEKLFF
>TRBJ2-7|TRBV10-1|.|.
TGCGCCAGCAGGGAACAGGGCTCGTACGAGCAGTACTTC
CASREQGSYEQYF
>TRBJ2-5|TRBV5-1|.|.
TGCGCCAGCGCTCAGGGCCCCAGGGAGACCCAGTACTTC
CASAQGPRETQYF
>TRBJ2-5|TRBV7-6|TRBD2|.
TGTGCCAGCAGCGGACTAGCGGGGGACCAAGAGACCCAGTACTTC
CASSGLAGDQETQYF
>TRBJ1-5|TRBV2|TRBD1|few
TGTGCCAGCAGCGACAGACAGGGTGGCAATCAGCCCCAGCATTTT
CASSDRQGGNQPQHF
>TRBJ1-2|TRBV7-9|TRBD1|few
TGTTCCAGCAGCTTAAGCGGGGACAGGGGTAACTATGGCTACACCTTC
CSSSLSGDRGNYGYTF
>TRBJ2-2|TRBV7-3|.|.
TGTGCCAGCAGCTTAAAAGCTCCCTACACCGGGGAGCTGTTTTTT
CASSLKAPYTGELFF
>TRBJ2-7|TRBV6-6|.|few
TGTGCCAGCAAACGCGCCCACGAGCAGTACTTC
CASKRAHEQYF
>TRBJ1-2|TRBV7-6|.|.
TGTGCCAGCAGCTCCCGGGGGGACTTGGGTGGCTACACCTTC
CASSSRGDLGGYTF
>TRBJ1-1|TRBV27|.|once
TGTGCCAGCAGTGGCGGACAGTCCCCTGAAGCTTTCTTT
CASSGGQSPEAFF
>TRBJ1-1|TRBV30|.|few
TGTGCCTGGAGTCGGCAGGGGAACACTGAAGCTTTCTTT
CAWSRQGNTEAFF
>TRBJ1-6|TRBV6-5|TRBD1|once
TGTGCCAGCAGTTTCTGGGACAGAGGGGATAATTCACCCCTCCACTTT
CASSFWDRGDNSPLHF
>TRBJ2-7|TRBV28|TRBD1|once
TGTGCCAGCAGGGAAAGGGACAGTACCTTACTCGAGTACGAGCAGTACTTC
CASRERDSTLLEYEQYF
>TRBJ2-5|TRBV6-1|.|.
TGTGCCAGCAGTGAAGCGCGAAGGGGGTTCCAAGAGACCCAGTACTTC
CASSEARRGFQETQYF
>TRBJ1-1|TRBV2|.|.
TGTGCCAGCACCACGTGGTGGGCAGAGAACACTGAAGCTTTCTTT
CASTTWWAENTEAFF
>TRBJ1-4|TRBV29-1|.|.
TGCAGCGTTGAAAGCCAGGGGTCTAATGAAAAACTGTTTTTT
CSVESQGSNEKLFF
>TRBJ2-1|TRBV2|TRBD2|.
TGTGCCAGCAGTAAAACTAGCGGGACAGGTAATGAGCAGTTCTTC
CASSKTSGTGNEQFF
>TRBJ2-3|TRBV2|.|.
TGTGCCAGCAGTGACCGACTAGTCACAGATACGCAGTATTTT
CASSDRLVTDTQYF